The T cell receptor beta chain described here comes from a study of T cells in localized non-small cell lung cancer. CDR1 is WSHSY and CDR2 is SAAADI in the germline V gene. The CDR3 loop spans 14 amino acids. With 3 bases removed from V and 4 bases from J, the gap between germline ends came to 12 bases. For this clone: Its antigen remains unknown.

TCRdb's copy holds only in-frame clones and misses some; the assay was immunoSEQ multiplex PCR. This table has more than 9,000 clones, roughly half appearing once. General study points: Median about 56 top-100 tumor clones were shared with paired adjacent lung.

The sequence came from a woman aged 40-75 years with stage II squamous cell lung carcinoma. The chain uses TRBV10-2 and TRBJ1-2; tentatively, D is TRBD1 (5 bases). The sequences come from lymph node tissue, collected before any cancer treatment. The CDR3 spells CASSEAGQGYGYTF. The CDR3 region has the DNA TGCGCCAGCAGTGAAGCAGGGCAAGGCTATGGCTACACCTTC.